This T cell receptor (beta chain) was retrieved from a study of blood T cell repertoires in COVID-19. Study-level background: COVID-19 samples, acute and convalescent, were from the United States, Italy and Spain. Sources were T cells, B-cell-depleted T cells, or PBMCs; the material itself was cDNA or gDNA.

Sequenced by immunoSEQ multiplex PCR; TCRdb stores in-frame clones only, minus some. The table has more than 55,000 clones, around 84% seen once. V was clipped by 2 bases and J by 4 bases; unmatched bases: 4. The CDR3 covers 14 residues. The germline V gene encodes CDR1 ENHRY and CDR2 SYGVKD. The material sequenced was peripheral blood. This clonotype was sampled from an elderly woman with acute or convalescent COVID-19. J is TRBJ1-1 and V is TRBV10-3; 7 positions match TRBD1. In DNA form, the CDR3 reads TGTGCCATCAGTGAGCCGACAGGGAGCACTGAAGCTTTCTTT. It yields the protein CAISEPTGSTEAFF.